This paragraph covers one TCR beta chain sequence. The sample comes from a study of blood T cell repertoires in COVID-19. In the study overall: Sites in the United States, Italy and Spain provided acute and convalescent COVID-19 samples.

The CDR3 sequence is 13 residues long. Germline CDR1 reads MNHNS; CDR2 reads SASEGT. Trimming took 3 bases from V and 1 from J, leaving 6 bases between them. As processed by the authors: Amplification from reference gene primers served as the basis for estimated nucleated cell counts. TCRdb's copy holds only in-frame clones and misses some; the assay was immunoSEQ multiplex PCR. Clone size and V and J calls were adopted from that table, with D and trimming inferred from the DNA. The repertoire has fewer than 450,000 clones, roughly 89% of them found once; the top ten carry 3% to 4%. The sequence was obtained from a woman under 30 who had recovered from COVID-19. Sequences were obtained from peripheral blood. The V and J genes are TRBV6-1 and TRBJ2-5; unclear D gene. CDR3 nucleotide sequence: TGTGCCAGCAGTGAGACACTCCAAGAGACCCAGTACTTC. It translates to CASSETLQETQYF.